This TCR beta chain derives from a study of T cells after yellow fever vaccination. Study details: SMART-Seq v4 Ultra Low Input served to prepare low-cell-number fractions.

As for this clonotype: Its antigen is as yet unknown.

The 5'RACE template-switching step produced TCR cDNA and added a universal primer site and UMIs. MiXCR, run by TCRdb on the 5' RACE reads, gives a single entry per CDR3 protein. The top ten hold about 2.7% of the sample, which has 150,000 to 200,000 distinct CDR3 sequences, approximately 6.2% seen once. This CDR3 spans 14 amino acids. Between the trimmed V and J ends, which lost 1 base and 1 base, there was a span of 7 bases. Overall study results and limits: Clonotypes found in both CD4 and CD8 compartments made up a small share.

The starting material was CD4+ T cells sorted from PBMCs, obtained on the day of the first yellow fever vaccination. This chain connects TRBV12-3 or TRBV12-4 to TRBJ1-1, with a weak D call TRBD1 (5 bases). The receptor was isolated from a young man who received the YFV17D yellow fever vaccine. DNA for the CDR3: TGTGCCAGCAGTTTAGTCAGGGAGAACACTGAAGCTTTCTTT. This sequence encodes CASSLVRENTEAFF.